This T cell receptor beta chain was retrieved from a study of T-cell reconstitution after alpha-beta-depleted transplantation in children. This clonotype has ten or more counts. This CDR3 has 14 residues. Trimming took 4 bases from V and 4 from J, leaving 8 bases between them. Unique molecular identifiers were used in preparing the TCRbeta library. TCRdb analysed the PCR reads with MiXCR anew, one entry per CDR3 protein. The sample contains some 600,000 distinct CDR3 sequences, roughly 15% of which appear only once. The source material was PBMCs from the stem cell graft donor, sampled from the stem cell graft. The clonotype comes from a human donor who donated a stem cell graft to a child with acute myeloid leukemia. The V and J genes are TRBV12-3 or TRBV12-4 and TRBJ1-6; possible D gene TRBD1, 6 bases. CDR3 sequence reads: CASSYGQYNSPLHF. CDR3 DNA: TGTGCCAGCAGTTATGGACAGTATAATTCACCCCTCCACTTT.